Shown below are 30 T cell receptor beta chains from a single sample sequenced in a study of shared clonotypes between healthy human individuals (TCRdb year 2020). Libraries were made using the immunoSEQ multiplex PCR assay. TCRdb re-hosts the immuneACCESS table, in-frame sequences only. Its copies lack some clones; in the studies checked, an unresolved V gene accounts for under half of them, and the cause for the rest is not known. The sample data list over 1.5 million clones, and approximately 98% of these were observed just once. Of the sample, roughly 0.45% is held by the ten largest clones. The specimen was naive CD4+ T cells sorted from blood. What the cell subset or site label conveys for this sample: CD45RA+ positively selected. The receptors come from a man in his thirties or forties in good health.

This sequence joins TRBV19 and TRBJ2-7; D may be TRBD2 (6 bases). CDR1 LNHDA and CDR2 SQIVND come from the germline V gene (reference sequence). V gave up 7 bases and J gave up 7 bases, with 11 bases separating them. This CDR3 contains 11 residues. CDR3 sequence (DNA): TGTGCCAGTACCATGGGGGGTGAGCAGTACTTC. As protein: CASTMGGEQYF.

J is TRBJ2-7 and V is TRBV5-8; 7 bases line up with TRBD1. Germline V gives CDR1 SGHTS, CDR2 YDEGEE. CDR3 length: 13 amino acids. The V gene end was trimmed by 3 bases and the J gene end by 2 bases; junction bases not matched to a gene: 2. The CDR3 loop is CASSSGQPYEQYF. Written as DNA, the CDR3 is TGTGCCAGCAGCTCGGGACAGCCCTACGAGCAGTACTTC.

This clone was observed once. The chain combines TRBV4-1 with TRBJ2-7; 14 positions agree with TRBD2. The CDR3 runs 18 residues. J was trimmed by 2 bases and V by 1 base; bases with no gene match: 7. Germline V gene sequence: CDR1 MGHRA, CDR2 YSYEKL. DNA of the CDR3: TGCGCCAGCAGCCAAGTCGCCAGACTAGCGGGGGGGGCCTACGAGCAGTACTTC. Protein product: CASSQVARLAGGAYEQYF.

This clone was recorded once. The same CDR3 arises from other DNA sequences in this sample as well. CDR3 nucleotide sequence: TGTGCCAGCAGCTCATATACCGGGGAGCTGTTTTTT. It codes for CASSSYTGELFF. This chain connects TRBV7-2 to TRBJ2-2, with D hard to call. Trimming removed 4 bases from V and 5 bases from J, with 5 bases in between. The CDR3 totals 12 residues. CDR1 SGHTA and CDR2 FQGNSA come from the germline V gene.

This clone was recorded once. This sequence joins TRBV30 and TRBJ2-1, with D hard to call. The CDR3 loop spans 14 amino acids. Germline loops: CDR1 GTSNPN, CDR2 SVGIG (reference sequence). V shed 1 base and J shed 0 bases, with 7 bases lying between them. CDR3 region: CAWSAGSSYNEQFF. CDR3 nucleotides: TGTGCCTGGAGTGCTGGAAGCTCCTACAATGAGCAGTTCTTC.

The chain uses TRBV27 and TRBJ1-2; D is undetermined. This CDR3 has 15 residues. Germline V gives CDR1 MNHEY, CDR2 SMNVEV (reference sequence). Trimming took 2 bases from V and 6 from J, leaving 16 bases between them. In nucleotides, the CDR3 is TGTGCCAGCAGTTTACTCGGCCGCGAACCTAATGGCTACACCTTC. It is translated as CASSLLGREPNGYTF.

Here the CDR3 DNA reads TGTGCCAGCAGCTACCGGGGGTACCAAGAGACCCAGTACTTC. It translates to CASSYRGYQETQYF. This sequence joins TRBV5-6 and TRBJ2-5; TRBD2 is a possible D gene (6 bases). Trimming removed 3 bases from V and 0 bases from J, with 9 bases in between. Germline CDR1 and CDR2: SGHDT and YYEEEE. The CDR3 length is 14 residues.

This chain connects TRBV19 to TRBJ1-4; TRBD1 is a possible D gene (6 bases). Germline-derived CDR1 and CDR2 are LNHDA and SQIVND (reference sequence). Between the trimmed V and J ends, which lost 6 bases and 0 bases, there was a span of 11 bases. There are 15 residues in the CDR3. The CDR3 coding sequence is TGTGCCAGTAGCCGCCGGACAGCAACTAATGAAAAACTGTTTTTT. Its translation is CASSRRTATNEKLFF.

This chain links TRBV11-2 with TRBJ1-1; D call uncertain. V dropped 2 bases and J dropped 1 base, with 5 bases sitting between them. In germline, CDR1 is SGHAT, CDR2 FQNNGV. The length of the CDR3 is 13 residues. The DNA for the CDR3 is TGTGCCAGCAGCTTAAAGAGGAACACTGAAGCTTTCTTT. Amino acid sequence: CASSLKRNTEAFF.

Note on this clone: This same CDR3 is encoded by further DNA sequences in the sample. The V gene is TRBV18, the J gene TRBJ1-4; 8 bases agree with TRBD1. CDR1 is KGHSH, CDR2 LQKENI, per germline. The CDR3 runs to 15 residues. V shed 0 bases and J 7 bases; nucleotides not matched to a gene: 4. Here the CDR3 reads CASSPPGTGGEKLFF. For the CDR3, the DNA is TGTGCCAGCTCACCACCGGGGACAGGCGGTGAAAAACTGTTTTTT.

On this clone itself: The sample has other DNA sequences that encode this CDR3 too. The genes are TRBV6-4 and TRBJ2-3; D not resolved. Trimming removed 3 bases from V and 2 bases from J, with 9 bases in between. Looked up from germline, CDR1 is MRHNA and CDR2 is SNTAGT. The CDR3 totals 14 residues. CDR3 sequence (DNA): TGTGCCAGCAGTGAACGGCCATTCACAGATACGCAGTATTTT. It yields the protein CASSERPFTDTQYF.

This clone was counted once. This chain joins TRBV28 and TRBJ2-1; D is possibly TRBD2 (5 bases). CDR1 is MDHEN and CDR2 is SYDVKM in the germline V gene. This CDR3 is 15 amino acids long. V was trimmed by 2 bases and J by 7 bases, leaving 15 bases between them. CDR3 sequence reads: CASSLGPRARNEQFF. As DNA, the CDR3 is TGTGCCAGCAGTTTAGGACCGAGGGCACGGAATGAGCAGTTCTTC. The whole variable domain, filled in from reference TRBV28 and TRBJ2-1, reads DVKVTQSSRYLVKRTGEKVFLECVQDMDHENMFWYRQDPGLGLRLIYFSYDVKMKEKGDIPEGYSVSREKKERFSLILESASTNQTSMYLCASSLGPRARNEQFFGPGTRLTVL.

The J gene is TRBJ2-7, the V gene TRBV2; 8 nucleotides match TRBD1. The CDR3 spans 15 residues. The ends lost 6 bases at V and 6 bases at J; junction bases unmatched: 13. Germline-derived CDR1 and CDR2 are SNHLY and FYNNEI. CDR3 protein: CASRPSRTGIREQYF. DNA of the CDR3: TGTGCCAGCAGGCCCAGTCGGACAGGGATCCGCGAGCAGTACTTC. The full variable domain, with the rest looked up from reference TRBV2 and TRBJ2-7, is EPEVTQTPSHQVTQMGQEVILRCVPISNHLYFYWYRQILGQKVEFLVSFYNNEISEKSEIFDDQFSVERPDGSNFTLKIRSTKLEDSAMYFCASRPSRTGIREQYFGPGTRLTVT.

This chain links TRBV5-4 with TRBJ2-1; D might be TRBD2 (6 bases). The V gene's germline CDR1 is SGHNT and CDR2 YYREEE (reference sequence). The CDR3 has 15 residues. Trimming left V 4 bases short and J 1 base short, with 12 bases between. CDR3 sequence: CASSRSEGSYNEQFF. In DNA form, the CDR3 reads TGTGCCAGCAGCCGCTCGGAGGGGTCCTACAATGAGCAGTTCTTC.

The chain carries TRBV5-4 and TRBJ2-7; D not certain. Trimming pared 2 bases from V and 5 bases from J, leaving 17 bases between. The CDR3 loop spans 15 amino acids. CDR1 SGHNT and CDR2 YYREEE come from the germline V gene (reference sequence). DNA of the CDR3: TGTGCCAGCAGCTTAGACAAATCTTTTATTGACGAGCAGTACTTC. Translated, it gives CASSLDKSFIDEQYF.

The rearrangement links TRBV5-1 to TRBJ1-5, with D unclear. The CDR3 runs 14 residues. Germline CDR1 and CDR2: SGHRS and YFSETQ. V was clipped by 1 base and J by 6 bases, with 11 bases between them. This chain's CDR3 is CASSLIPEGQPQHF. The CDR3 DNA sequence: TGCGCCAGCAGCTTGATTCCCGAGGGTCAGCCCCAGCATTTT.

The chain links TRBV7-8 to TRBJ2-2, with 8 bases fitting TRBD2. CDR1 and CDR2 from the germline V gene are SGHVS and FQNEAQ. V lost 5 bases and J lost 2; bases outside the gene matches: 7. The CDR3 runs 16 residues. CDR3 loop: CASSGSGRGNTGELFF. As DNA, the CDR3 is TGTGCCAGCAGCGGGTCCGGGAGGGGAAACACCGGGGAGCTGTTTTTT.

The genes are TRBV6-6 and TRBJ1-2; 7 nucleotides line up with TRBD1. CDR1 is MNHNY, CDR2 SVGAGI, per germline (reference sequence). J lost 12 bases, V lost 4 bases, and 11 bases had no gene match. There are 13 residues in the CDR3. The DNA of the CDR3 is TGTGCCAGCAGTTCCCGGACAGGCGATTACGACACCTTC. Its protein is CASSSRTGDYDTF.

In the case of this clone: The same CDR3 arises from other DNA sequences in this sample as well. J is TRBJ1-1 and V is TRBV5-1; D gene uncertain. Deletions cut 0 bases from V and 4 bases from J, with 7 bases between. This CDR3 is 13 amino acids long. Germline V gene lookup returns CDR1 SGHRS and CDR2 YFSETQ. CDR3 sequence reads: CASSLEVGTEAFF. For the CDR3, the DNA is TGCGCCAGCAGCTTGGAGGTTGGCACTGAAGCTTTCTTT.

The genes are TRBV4-2 and TRBJ2-7; D perhaps matches TRBD2 (5 bases). This CDR3 region has 14 residues. V shed 1 base and J shed 5 bases, with 12 bases lying between them. Germline V lookup: CDR1 LGHNA, CDR2 YNFKEQ. The chain's CDR3 is CASSQAVYGDEQYF. The CDR3 nucleotides are TGTGCCAGCAGCCAAGCCGTATACGGGGACGAGCAGTACTTC.

The chain employs TRBV28 and TRBJ2-7; D perhaps matches TRBD2 (5 bases). CDR1 is MDHEN and CDR2 is SYDVKM in the germline V gene. V was shortened by 5 bases and J by 3 bases, with 11 bases between the two germline ends. This CDR3 is built from 13 residues. The CDR3 nucleotides read TGTGCCAGCAGTCTTGCCCGGGGCTACGAGCAGTACTTC. This codes for CASSLARGYEQYF.

This chain connects TRBV7-8 to TRBJ1-2; 7 bases align to TRBD1. Per the germline V gene, CDR1 is SGHVS and CDR2 is FQNEAQ. V was pared by 5 bases and J by 7 bases, with 4 bases of the junction left unmatched. This CDR3 is built from 12 residues. The CDR3 bases are TGTGCCAGCAGCCCCGGACAGGCTGGCTACACCTTC. It codes for CASSPGQAGYTF.

The V gene is TRBV5-5, the J gene TRBJ1-3; D possibly corresponds to TRBD1 (5 bases). In germline, CDR1 is SGHKS, CDR2 YYEKEE (reference sequence). This CDR3 is 14 amino acids long. Trimming stripped 0 bases from V and 4 bases from J, with 8 bases between. The DNA for the CDR3 is TGTGCCAGCAGCTTGGTTTCAGGGGGAAACACCATATATTTT. Its protein is CASSLVSGGNTIYF.

This chain joins TRBV5-6 and TRBJ2-4; D unresolved. This CDR3 has 15 amino acids. V was cut by 0 bases and J by 5 bases, with 12 bases left in between. Germline values: CDR1 SGHDT, CDR2 YYEEEE. The CDR3 here is CASSLALGWENIQYF. Written as DNA, the CDR3 is TGTGCCAGCAGCTTGGCCTTGGGGTGGGAAAACATTCAGTACTTC.

This clone showed up just once. The rearrangement joins TRBV18 to TRBJ1-1; 10 nucleotides match TRBD1. V trimming: 4 bases; J trimming: 5 bases; junction bases outside the gene matches: 4. The CDR3 loop spans 14 amino acids. The germline CDR1 and CDR2 sequences are KGHSH and LQKENI. The CDR3 spells CASSLDRGQTEAFF. The CDR3, as DNA: TGTGCCAGCTCACTAGACAGGGGGCAGACTGAAGCTTTCTTT.

The chain employs TRBV5-4 and TRBJ2-7; D is uncertain. The V end lost 2 bases, the J end lost 6 bases, and 6 bases lay between the germline ends. This CDR3 contains 11 residues. Germline CDR1 is SGHNT and CDR2 is YYREEE (reference sequence). The CDR3 DNA follows: TGTGCCAGCAGCTTCAGCCGCGAGCAGTACTTC. Amino acid sequence: CASSFSREQYF.

The V gene is TRBV27, the J gene TRBJ2-1, with D possibly TRBD1 on 5 matching bases. The ends were cut back, 3 bases at V and 5 bases at J, with 8 bases in the middle. There are 13 residues in the CDR3. The V gene's germline CDR1 is MNHEY and CDR2 SMNVEV (reference sequence). CDR3 residues: CASSFLTDNEQFF. The CDR3 DNA reads TGTGCCAGCAGTTTTCTGACAGACAATGAGCAGTTCTTC.

The chain combines TRBV5-4 with TRBJ1-2; 7 positions match TRBD1. The J segment lost 2 bases and the V segment lost 3 bases, leaving 4 bases of the junction unmatched. Germline assignment: CDR1 SGHNT and CDR2 YYREEE (reference sequence). The CDR3 loop spans 14 amino acids. The CDR3 DNA sequence: TGTGCCAGCAGCTACCGGGACAGAAACTATGGCTACACCTTC. Translating gives CASSYRDRNYGYTF.

This clone appeared a single time. The sample contains more than one DNA sequence encoding this CDR3. The chain links TRBV18 to TRBJ1-5; D gene uncertain. Deletions cut 3 bases from V and 2 bases from J, with 8 bases between. Germline V gene lookup returns CDR1 KGHSH and CDR2 LQKENI. The CDR3 totals 14 residues. The DNA for the CDR3 is TGTGCCAGCTCACCGGAGGGAGGCAATCAGCCCCAGCATTTT. This codes for CASSPEGGNQPQHF.

The rearrangement joins TRBV7-6 to TRBJ2-7; D not certain. V was pared by 1 base and J by 0 bases, with 22 bases between. This CDR3 spans 19 amino acids. Germline-derived CDR1 and CDR2 are SGHVS and FNYEAQ. CDR3 nucleotides: TGTGCCAGCAGCTTAGATCTGGCAGGACCGGATCGAAGCTCCTACGAGCAGTACTTC. Amino acids: CASSLDLAGPDRSSYEQYF.